The 15 T cell receptor beta chains listed next were all sequenced from one sample in a study of T cell responses to AZD1222 COVID-19 vaccine. The data were produced by immunoSEQ multiplex PCR, yet TCRdb's version contains in-frame clones alone and is incomplete. The sample carries about 60,000 clones, roughly 80% recorded once. The sample was peripheral blood, taken 28 days after the second AZD1222 dose. These receptors all stem from an adult who received the AZD1222 COVID-19 vaccine.

J is TRBJ2-3 and V is TRBV11-2; 13 positions match TRBD2. V lost 6 bases to trimming and J lost 5 bases; unmatched junction nucleotides: 5. The germline gives CDR1 SGHAT, CDR2 FQNNGV. The CDR3 is 15 amino acids. CDR3 in amino acids: CASRPWTSGGDTQYF. The CDR3 coding sequence is TGTGCCAGCAGGCCATGGACTAGCGGGGGAGATACGCAGTATTTT.

The CDR3 sequence is CASSQGPQPNQPQHF. CDR3 sequence (DNA): TGTGCCAGCAGCCAAGGCCCTCAGCCCAATCAGCCCCAGCATTTT. This rearrangement joins TRBV3-1 (or the pseudogene TRBV3-2) to TRBJ1-5; D not resolved. Per germline, CDR1 LGHDT and CDR2 YNNKEL (reference sequence). The CDR3 is 15 residues long. V gave up 1 base and J gave up 3 bases, with 10 bases separating them.

The chain uses TRBV28 and TRBJ1-6; D uncertain. The CDR3 is 15 amino acids. V was trimmed by 10 bases and J by 4 bases, leaving 17 bases between them. Germline-derived CDR1 and CDR2 are MDHEN and SYDVKM. In nucleotides, the CDR3 is TGTGCCACCAAAGTTTCGGTCTATTATAATTCACCCCTCCACTTT. Protein sequence: CATKVSVYYNSPLHF.

This clone was seen a single time. The rearrangement joins TRBV7-9 to TRBJ1-2; D remains ambiguous. The CDR3 length is 14 residues. V was cut by 7 bases and J by 4 bases, with 16 bases left in between. Germline V gene lookup returns CDR1 SEHNR and CDR2 FQNEAQ (reference sequence). CDR3: CASNPLGSVYGYTF. CDR3 nucleotides: TGTGCCAGCAACCCCTTGGGGTCAGTCTATGGCTACACCTTC.

The genes are TRBV10-3 and TRBJ2-7, with 8 bases fitting TRBD1. V gave up 6 bases and J gave up 3 bases; unmatched junction bases: 4. CDR3 size: 13 residues. Germline CDR1 and CDR2: ENHRY and SYGVKD. This chain's CDR3 is CAISPTGDYEQYF. CDR3 DNA sequence: TGTGCCATCAGCCCGACAGGGGACTACGAGCAGTACTTC.

The genes are TRBV19 and TRBJ1-1, with 8 bases identical to TRBD1. V shed 5 bases, J shed 4 bases, and the junction held 3 bases outside the gene matches. The CDR3 has 13 residues. Germline CDR1 is LNHDA and CDR2 is SQIVND (reference sequence). The CDR3 region is CASSQTGGTEAFF. The CDR3 region has the DNA TGTGCCAGTAGTCAAACAGGGGGCACTGAAGCTTTCTTT.

The chain carries TRBV21-1 and TRBJ2-7; TRBD1 is the table's D call and was not checked against the DNA. TRBV21-1 is assigned pseudogene status. The length of the CDR3 is 24 residues. The CDR3 sequence: CASSTPTQDRGLNRPGRVTYEQYF. The CDR3 DNA follows: TGTGCCAGCAGCACCCCCACACAGGACAGGGGGCTTAACAGGCCCGGGAGGGTTACCTACGAGCAGTACTTC.

The rearrangement links TRBV5-1 to TRBJ2-7; 10 bases are a match to TRBD1. Germline CDR1 and CDR2: SGHRS and YFSETQ. The CDR3 runs to 15 residues. V trimming: 4 bases; J trimming: 2 bases; junction bases outside the gene matches: 6. The CDR3 region has the DNA TGCGCCAGCAGCGGACCGACAGGGGGCGCCTACGAGCAGTACTTC. This translates into CASSGPTGGAYEQYF. Supplemented by reference TRBV5-1 and TRBJ2-7, the full variable domain reads KAGVTQTPRYLIKTRGQQVTLSCSPISGHRSVSWYQQTPGQGLQFLFEYFSETQRNKGNFPGRFSGRQFSNSRSEMNVSTLELGDSALYLCASSGPTGGAYEQYFGPGTRLTVT.

The chain combines TRBV7-6 with TRBJ2-7; D gene unclear. V lost 4 bases and J lost 6, with 19 bases in between. The CDR3 has 15 amino acids. CDR1 and CDR2 from the germline V gene are SGHVS and FNYEAQ. Written as DNA, the CDR3 is TGTGCCAGCAGCTATCGCGGCCGAGGTCAAGGCGAGCAGTACTTC. This translates into CASSYRGRGQGEQYF.

CDR3 in DNA: TGTGCCAGCAGCCAAGGTCCCGCCGGGCTCACAGATACGCAGTATTTT. Translated, it gives CASSQGPAGLTDTQYF. The chain combines TRBV3-1 (or the pseudogene TRBV3-2) with TRBJ2-3, with D unclear. Germline-derived CDR1 and CDR2 are LGHDT and YNNKEL (reference sequence). V gave up 1 base and J gave up 2 bases, with 13 bases separating them. The CDR3 consists of 16 residues.

This clone showed up just once. The rearrangement uses TRBV28 and TRBJ1-5, with D possibly matching TRBD1 (6 bases). Germline loops: CDR1 MDHEN, CDR2 SYDVKM. The ends were cut back, 8 bases at V and 5 bases at J, with 13 bases in the middle. This CDR3 is built from 13 residues. The CDR3 loop is CASGRQVDQPQHF. The CDR3 DNA reads as TGTGCCAGCGGTAGACAGGTAGATCAGCCCCAGCATTTT.

This chain connects TRBV11-2 to TRBJ1-1; TRBD1 might be the D (5 bases). The germline CDR1 and CDR2 sequences are SGHAT and FQNNGV. The CDR3 consists of 13 residues. V lost 1 base to trimming and J lost 7 bases, with 10 bases between them. The CDR3 sequence is CASSLVGEGEAFF. The CDR3 DNA sequence: TGTGCCAGCAGCTTAGTGGGGGAGGGTGAAGCTTTCTTT.

The J gene is TRBJ2-7, the V gene TRBV7-2, with 8 bases identical to TRBD2. This CDR3 has 15 amino acids. Germline CDR1 reads SGHTA; CDR2 reads FQGNSA. Germline trimming cut 0 bases from V and 1 base from J; bases unmatched to any gene: 2. This CDR3 reads CASSLAASGSYEQYF. The CDR3 DNA is TGTGCCAGCAGCTTAGCGGCTAGCGGGTCCTACGAGCAGTACTTC.

V gene TRBV11-3 combines with J gene TRBJ1-1, with a weak D call TRBD1 (5 bases). The CDR3 totals 15 residues. Germline lookup yields CDR1 SGHNT and CDR2 YENEEA. V lost 5 bases to trimming and J lost 6 bases, with 19 bases between them. DNA of the CDR3: TGTGCCAGCAGCCATCTCGGAGGTTGGGGGGCTGAAGCTTTCTTT. It encodes CASSHLGGWGAEAFF. Combining the CDR3 with reference TRBV11-3 and TRBJ1-1 gives the whole variable domain EAGVVQSPRYKIIEKKQPVAFWCNPISGHNTLYWYLQNLGQGPELLIRYENEEAVDDSQLPKDRFSAERLKGVDSTLKIQPAELGDSAVYLCASSHLGGWGAEAFFGQGTRLTVV.

V usage is TRBV6-5 and J usage is TRBJ2-3; 12 bases agree with TRBD2. The ends lost 6 bases at V and 3 bases at J; junction bases unmatched: 4. Germline CDR1 MNHEY, CDR2 SVGAGI. The CDR3 length is 15 residues. The CDR3 loop is CASRLAGGRTDTQYF. CDR3 bases: TGTGCCAGCAGACTAGCGGGGGGCCGTACAGATACGCAGTATTTT.